Following are 28 T cell receptor beta chains from one sample sequenced in a study of human T cells and chemical hapten exposure. TCRdb used MiXCR to reprocess the RACE reads, holding one entry per CDR3 protein. This table has fewer than 50,000 distinct CDR3 sequences, approximately 9.5% appearing once. Time point given: patch test 3, about 24 weeks after DPC sensitization. Treatment given: therapeutic diphenylcyclopropenone sensitization with weekly scalp DPC. Unfractionated whole blood served as the source for total RNA extraction. Specimen: whole blood, collected in connection with sensitization to the hapten diphenylcyclopropenone (DPC). The receptors stem from a middle-aged man with alopecia areata. Some clones in this sample may be carry-over from other donors' samples.

Sample share makes this clonotype hyperexpanded (1% or more). The rearrangement uses TRBV28 and TRBJ2-6; D unclear. V lost 5 bases and J lost 1, with 6 bases in between. CDR3 size: 14 residues. Germline assignment: CDR1 MDHEN and CDR2 SYDVKM. CDR3 in amino acids: CASSQLSGANVLTF. DNA of the CDR3: TGTGCCAGCAGTCAATTATCTGGGGCCAACGTCCTGACTTTC.

In this sample, this clonotype turned up a few times. This sequence joins TRBV29-1 and TRBJ2-7; a weak D match, TRBD1 (6 bases). CDR3 size: 13 residues. Trimming removed 3 bases at V and 5 bases at J, with 14 bases between. Germline values: CDR1 SQVTM, CDR2 ANQGSEA. DNA of the CDR3: TGCAGCGTTGATGTCAGGGGTTCCCACGAGCAGTACTTC. Translated, it gives CSVDVRGSHEQYF.

This clonotype was counted at least ten times. V gene TRBV24-1 combines with J gene TRBJ2-3; TRBD1 agrees at 7 bases. The CDR3 has 19 residues. With V trimmed by 3 bases and J by 2 bases, 16 bases remained unmatched. Germline V lookup: CDR1 KGHDR, CDR2 SFDVKD. CDR3 residues: CATSDAYPRQGSNTDTQYF. Written as DNA, the CDR3 is TGTGCCACCAGTGATGCTTACCCCCGACAGGGCTCTAACACAGATACGCAGTATTTT.

The table lists this clonotype with many counts. This chain uses TRBV7-6 with TRBJ2-7; TRBD2 aligns across 7 bases. Germline CDR1 and CDR2: SGHVS and FNYEAQ. The CDR3 is 13 residues long. After removal of 3 bases from V and 3 bases from J, the junction contained 2 bases not matched to a gene. The CDR3 sequence: CASSLSGIYEQYF. CDR3 coding DNA: TGTGCCAGCAGCTTGAGCGGGATCTACGAGCAGTACTTC.

In regard to this clonotype: A much bigger clone sits one base away, suggesting this may be a read error. This sequence joins TRBV25-1 and TRBJ2-1, with TRBD2 matching over 9 bases. Germline-derived CDR1 and CDR2 are MGHDK and SYGVNS. The CDR3 is 17 amino acids. The CDR3: CASSDGAGGPSYNERFF. The CDR3 DNA reads as TGTGCCAGCAGTGACGGTGCGGGAGGGCCCTCCTACAATGAGCGGTTCTTC.

The genes are TRBV9 and TRBJ2-7; D may match TRBD1 or TRBD2 (5 bases each). The germline V gene encodes CDR1 SGDLS and CDR2 YYNGEE. The CDR3 runs to 15 residues. The V end lost 0 bases, the J end lost 6 bases, and 16 bases lay between the germline ends. The CDR3, as DNA: TGTGCCAGCAGCGTAGAGGTGGCCGCTGGGGGCGAGCAGTACTTC. Residues: CASSVEVAAGGEQYF.

This chain uses TRBV12-3 or TRBV12-4 with TRBJ1-5; D perhaps matches TRBD1 (5 bases). V dropped 5 bases and J dropped 4 bases, with 15 bases sitting between them. The CDR3 is 15 residues long. The CDR3 DNA is TGTGCCAGCAGTCCCGCCCTCGGGGGAAATCAGCCCCAGCATTTT. Its protein is CASSPALGGNQPQHF.

There are a few counts of this clonotype. The chain couples TRBV7-2 to TRBJ1-5; tentative D call: TRBD1 (5 bases). The CDR3 consists of 15 residues. CDR1 is SGHTA and CDR2 is FQGNSA in the germline V gene. Trimming left V 1 base short and J 0 bases short, with 7 bases between. The DNA for the CDR3 is TGTGCCAGCAGCTTAGGGGGGAATAGCAATCAGCCCCAGCATTTT. The encoded protein is CASSLGGNSNQPQHF.

This clonotype occurred a few times. The chain links TRBV4-2 to TRBJ2-1; 10 bases agree with TRBD1. The CDR3 consists of 17 residues. Looked up from germline, CDR1 is LGHNA and CDR2 is YNFKEQ. J gave up 8 bases and V 5 bases, and 15 bases lay outside the gene matches. The CDR3 sequence is CASSYATGTGARDEQFF. CDR3 in DNA: TGTGCCAGCAGCTACGCGACCGGGACAGGGGCTAGAGATGAGCAGTTCTTC.

The chain combines TRBV11-2 with TRBJ2-5; 9 nucleotides agree with TRBD1. Trimming took 2 bases from V and 7 from J; bases not matched to a gene: 14. CDR3 length: 17 amino acids. CDR1 and CDR2 from the germline V gene are SGHAT and FQNNGV. The CDR3 here is CASSLRWSRQGVGTQYF. CDR3 coding DNA: TGTGCCAGCAGCTTACGGTGGAGTAGACAGGGGGTGGGGACCCAGTACTTC.

This clonotype occurred many times. The V and J genes are TRBV11-2 and TRBJ2-5; 9 bases are shared with TRBD1. The trim removed 1 base at V and 5 bases at J, leaving 8 bases unmatched. The CDR3 spans 16 residues. Per the germline V gene, CDR1 is SGHAT and CDR2 is FQNNGV. The CDR3 loop is CASSLGNRGRIETQYF. The CDR3 nucleotides read TGTGCCAGCAGCTTAGGAAACAGGGGGCGAATCGAGACCCAGTACTTC. The full variable domain, its missing parts supplied by reference TRBV11-2 and TRBJ2-5, is EAGVAQSPRYKIIEKRQSVAFWCNPISGHATLYWYQQILGQGPKLLIQFQNNGVVDDSQLPKDRFSAERLKGVDSTLKIQPAKLEDSAVYLCASSLGNRGRIETQYFGPGTRLLVL.

This clonotype has a count of ten or more. This rearrangement joins TRBV6-6 to TRBJ2-6; 12 bases map to TRBD1. The junction had 11 bases not matched to a gene; V was cut back by 6 bases and J by 2 bases. Germline V gene lookup returns CDR1 MNHNY and CDR2 SVGAGI (reference sequence). This CDR3 comprises 19 residues. In DNA, the CDR3 is TGTGCCAGCAGCCGCCCCCGGGACAGGGGGCTTACTGGGGCCAACGTCCTGACTTTC. Amino acid sequence: CASSRPRDRGLTGANVLTF.

The gene calls are TRBV5-1 and TRBJ2-3; D possibly corresponds to TRBD1 (5 bases). Trimming took 0 bases from V and 2 from J, leaving 16 bases between them. This CDR3 comprises 17 residues. Germline CDR1 SGHRS, CDR2 YFSETQ. DNA of the CDR3: TGCGCCAGCAGCTTGGGCGTAACGACAGTTCCCACAGATACGCAGTATTTT. Encoded protein: CASSLGVTTVPTDTQYF.

This clonotype was counted many times. The rearrangement joins TRBV10-2 to TRBJ2-3, with 10 nucleotides matching TRBD2. J was trimmed by 2 bases and V by 4 bases; bases with no gene match: 12. This CDR3 is 18 amino acids long. Germline assignment: CDR1 WSHSY and CDR2 SAAADI. In nucleotides, the CDR3 is TGCGCCAGCAGTGGGGGTGTATTAGCGGGAGGCTACACAGATACGCAGTATTTT. It yields the protein CASSGGVLAGGYTDTQYF.

The CDR3 sequence: CASSPRWGYEQYF. As DNA, the CDR3 is TGTGCCAGCAGCCCCCGATGGGGTTACGAGCAGTACTTC. The J gene is TRBJ2-7, the V gene TRBV7-2; no firm D call. Germline CDR1 and CDR2: SGHTA and FQGNSA. The V and J ends lost 5 bases and 4 bases respectively, with 12 bases between them. The CDR3 covers 13 residues.

This clonotype appeared many times. This chain joins TRBV30 and TRBJ1-3; D is unclear. This CDR3 is 15 amino acids long. Trimming stripped 2 bases from V and 0 bases from J, with 11 bases between. Germline CDR1 is GTSNPN and CDR2 is SVGIG (reference sequence). CDR3 region: CAWSLGLTSGNTIYF. The DNA for the CDR3 is TGTGCCTGGAGTTTGGGCCTGACCTCTGGAAACACCATATATTTT.

This clonotype occurred a few times. This chain links TRBV7-9 with TRBJ2-7; 8 nucleotides align to TRBD1. The V gene's germline CDR1 is SEHNR and CDR2 FQNEAQ (reference sequence). This CDR3 is 16 amino acids long. V trimming: 2 bases; J trimming: 4 bases; junction bases outside the gene matches: 10. This CDR3 reads CASSLMARDRIYEQYF. The CDR3 nucleotides are TGTGCCAGCAGCTTAATGGCCCGGGACAGGATATACGAGCAGTACTTC.

This chain connects TRBV4-3 to TRBJ2-3; D not certain. The CDR3 has 14 residues. CDR1 is LGHNA, CDR2 YSLEER, per germline. Trimming pared 2 bases from V and 4 bases from J, leaving 10 bases between. The CDR3 loop is CASSQSRVSDTQYF. In nucleotides, the CDR3 is TGCGCCAGCAGCCAAAGCCGGGTTTCAGATACGCAGTATTTT.

This clonotype occurred many times. This chain uses TRBV7-2 with TRBJ2-7, with D tentatively TRBD1 or TRBD2 (5 bases each). The CDR3 extends over 15 amino acids. Per the germline V gene, CDR1 is SGHTA and CDR2 is FQGNSA. V was clipped by 8 bases and J by 0 bases, with 17 bases between them. The DNA for the CDR3 is TGTGCCAGCCAAACCCAGCCCGGGGCCTCCTACGAGCAGTACTTC. Protein sequence: CASQTQPGASYEQYF.

This clonotype was seen a few times. The J gene is TRBJ1-3, the V gene TRBV7-9; D uncertain. Germline V lookup: CDR1 SEHNR, CDR2 FQNEAQ (reference sequence). Trimming pared 10 bases from V and 0 bases from J, leaving 10 bases between. The CDR3 totals 13 residues. This chain's CDR3 is CAIKKGSGNTIYF. CDR3 coding DNA: TGTGCCATCAAAAAGGGCTCTGGAAACACCATATATTTT. Full variable domain (outside the CDR3, taken from reference TRBV7-9 and TRBJ1-3): DTGVSQNPRHKITKRGQNVTFRCDPISEHNRLYWYRQTLGQGPEFLTYFQNEAQLEKSRLLSDRFSAERPKGSFSTLEIQRTEQGDSAMYLCAIKKGSGNTIYFGEGSWLTVV.

This clonotype has ten or more counts. The chain couples TRBV6-1 to TRBJ2-6, with D possibly called TRBD1 or TRBD2 (5 bases each). This CDR3 is built from 18 residues. Germline lookup yields CDR1 MNHNS and CDR2 SASEGT. V was pared by 8 bases and J by 4 bases, with 24 bases between. In DNA form, the CDR3 reads TGTGCCAGCTCGACCCCCGGGACGATCCACGGGGGGGCCAACGTCCTGACTTTC. Translation gives CASSTPGTIHGGANVLTF.

This clonotype has more than one count but fewer than ten. The chain has TRBV6-5 and TRBJ2-7; TRBD1 aligns across 9 bases. The germline V gene encodes CDR1 MNHEY and CDR2 SVGAGI. Unmatched junction bases numbered 10, after V lost 7 bases and J lost 3 bases. The length of the CDR3 is 15 residues. CDR3 nucleotides: TGTGCCAGCATTTTCGGGGTGACAGGGGGCTACGAGCAGTACTTC. This gives the protein CASIFGVTGGYEQYF.

The chain carries TRBV29-1 and TRBJ2-7, with TRBD1 matching over 7 bases. V lost 1 base, J lost 2 bases, and 5 bases stayed unmatched. Germline V gene lookup returns CDR1 SQVTM and CDR2 ANQGSEA. CDR3 size: 14 residues. In DNA, the CDR3 is TGCAGCGTTGAAGTCCCCGGGACAGCCTACGAGCAGTACTTC. It codes for CSVEVPGTAYEQYF.

This clonotype showed up many times. J is TRBJ2-7 and V is TRBV16; D tentatively reads TRBD1 or TRBD2 (5 bases each). The CDR3 runs 11 residues. V was shortened by 8 bases and J by 4 bases, with 9 bases between the two germline ends. Germline values: CDR1 KGHSY, CDR2 FQNENV. CDR3 DNA sequence: TGTGCCAGCGGGACGAGATACGAGCAGTACTTC. This codes for CASGTRYEQYF. Complete variable domain (other parts from reference TRBV16 and TRBJ2-7): GEEVAQTPKHLVRGEGQKAKLYCAPIKGHSYVFWYQQVLKNEFKFLISFQNENVFDETGMPKERFSAKCLPNSPCSLEIQATKLEDSAVYFCASGTRYEQYFGPGTRLTVT.

This clonotype was seen repeatedly, ten times or more. The chain links TRBV10-3 to TRBJ2-7, with TRBD2 identical over 12 bases. V shed 6 bases, J shed 0 bases, and the junction held 6 bases outside the gene matches. Germline CDR1 reads ENHRY; CDR2 reads SYGVKD. The CDR3 has 16 amino acids. The CDR3 region has the DNA TGTGCCATCAGCACCAGGACTAGCGGGACCTCCTACGAGCAGTACTTC. Translating it yields CAISTRTSGTSYEQYF.

This clonotype was recorded many times. The chain couples TRBV4-1 to TRBJ2-1; TRBD2 is a possible D gene (6 bases). Looked up from germline, CDR1 is MGHRA and CDR2 is YSYEKL. The CDR3 covers 18 residues. Trimming left V 5 bases short and J 2 bases short, with 22 bases between. CDR3 DNA: TGCGCCAGCAGCTCGCACAAGGGAAGGGGAGGCCCCTACAATGAGCAGTTCTTC. Amino acid sequence: CASSSHKGRGGPYNEQFF.

DNA of the CDR3: TGCAGTGCTGGAGGGTGGGAAAGGTTAGCTGAAGCTTTCTTT. Protein sequence: CSAGGWERLAEAFF. The chain is built from TRBV20-1 and TRBJ1-1; D is uncertain. The CDR3 runs to 14 residues. The germline V gene encodes CDR1 DFQATT and CDR2 SNEGSKA (reference sequence). With 5 bases removed from V and 6 bases from J, the gap between germline ends came to 19 bases.

The chain combines TRBV20-1 with TRBJ2-7, with D perhaps matching TRBD2 (5 bases). This CDR3 spans 15 amino acids. V was shortened by 6 bases and J by 6 bases, with 24 bases between the two germline ends. Germline V gives CDR1 DFQATT, CDR2 SNEGSKA (reference sequence). The CDR3 DNA sequence: TGCAGTGCCCGGCGCCCGGGATCTGAGAGGGTCGAGCAGTACTTC. Translation: CSARRPGSERVEQYF.